This T cell receptor (beta chain) was sequenced during a study of blood T cell repertoires in COVID-19. The overall study: The United States, Italy and Spain provided the acute and convalescent COVID-19 samples. PBMCs, B-cell-depleted T cells, or T cells were the source of the cDNA or gDNA that made up the material.

Authors' processing steps: Amplification of reference gene primers provided the estimated nucleated cell counts. TCRdb's copy holds only in-frame clones and misses some; the assay was immunoSEQ multiplex PCR. The DNA gave D and trimming, while V, J and clone size come from that table. This table holds 140,000 to 150,000 clones, around 82% found once. The receptor was derived from a man between 60 and 75 years old with acute or convalescent COVID-19. The source material was peripheral blood.

CDR3 amino acids: CASSLSPGNTIYF. CDR3 sequence (DNA): TGTGCCAGCAGCCTCTCTCCTGGAAACACCATATATTTT. The chain uses TRBV14 and TRBJ1-3; D remains ambiguous. The CDR3 covers 13 residues. Per the germline V gene, CDR1 is SGHDN and CDR2 is FVKESK. Trimming stripped 4 bases from V and 2 bases from J, with 6 bases between.